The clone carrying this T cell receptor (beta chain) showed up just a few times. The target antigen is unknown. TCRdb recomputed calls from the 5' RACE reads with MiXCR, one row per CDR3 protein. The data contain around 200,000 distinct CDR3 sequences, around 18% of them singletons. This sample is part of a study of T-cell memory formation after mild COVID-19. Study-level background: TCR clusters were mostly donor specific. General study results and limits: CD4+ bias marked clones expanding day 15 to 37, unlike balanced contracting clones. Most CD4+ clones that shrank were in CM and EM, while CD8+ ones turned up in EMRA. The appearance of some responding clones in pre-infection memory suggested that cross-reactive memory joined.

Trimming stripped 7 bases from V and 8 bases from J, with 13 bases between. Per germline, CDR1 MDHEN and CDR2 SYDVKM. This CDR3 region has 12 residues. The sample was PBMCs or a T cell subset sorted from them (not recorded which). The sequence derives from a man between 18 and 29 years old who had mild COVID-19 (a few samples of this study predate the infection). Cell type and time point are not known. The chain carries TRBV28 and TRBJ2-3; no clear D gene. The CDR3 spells CASTLRQGTQYF. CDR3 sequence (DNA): TGTGCCAGCACTCTAAGGCAAGGTACGCAGTATTTT.